The 18 T cell receptor beta chains reported below all come from one sample, sequenced in a study of monozygotic twins with inflammatory bowel disease. Reprocessing the 5' RACE reads, TCRdb reports a single entry for every CDR3 protein and omits DNA. The listing contains about 300,000 distinct CDR3 sequences. The sample was blood. The receptor set was obtained from a human donor with ulcerative colitis or Crohn's disease, or a healthy co-twin of an affected twin (not recorded which).

The chain uses TRBV28 and TRBJ2-3; the TCRdb call, TRBD2, lacks DNA for checking. The germline gives CDR1 MDHEN, CDR2 SYDVKM. This CDR3 region has 14 residues. CDR3 sequence reads: CASSLLAGGVTQYF.

V and J are TRBV5-5 and TRBJ1-5. Germline-derived CDR1 and CDR2 are SGHKS and YYEKEE (reference sequence). This CDR3 is 14 amino acids long. Here the CDR3 reads CASSLWSMNQPQHF.

The chain is built from TRBV15 and TRBJ2-6. Germline V gives CDR1 LNHNV, CDR2 YYDKDF (reference sequence). The length of the CDR3 is 17 residues. CDR3 protein: CATKYESPGSGANVLTF. The variable domain in full, completed from reference TRBV15 and TRBJ2-6, reads DAMVIQNPRYQVTQFGKPVTLSCSQTLNHNVMYWYQQKSSQAPKLLFHYYDKDFNNEADTPDNFQSRRPNTSFCFLDIRSPGLGDTAMYLCATKYESPGSGANVLTFGAGSRLTVL.

The chain employs TRBV5-1 and TRBJ2-7. Germline V CDR1 and CDR2: SGHRS, YFSETQ. This CDR3 is built from 14 residues. The CDR3 protein is CASSFDGQDYEQYF.

This sequence joins TRBV7-9 and TRBJ2-1; as DNA is missing, the TRBD1 call by TCRdb cannot be tested. Germline V gene data show CDR1 as SEHNR and CDR2 as FQNEAQ (reference sequence). The CDR3 runs 15 residues. The CDR3 sequence is CASSLDGDKPNEQFF. Full variable domain (remainder filled in from reference TRBV7-9 and TRBJ2-1): DTGVSQNPRHKITKRGQNVTFRCDPISEHNRLYWYRQTLGQGPEFLTYFQNEAQLEKSRLLSDRFSAERPKGSFSTLEIQRTEQGDSAMYLCASSLDGDKPNEQFFGPGTRLTVL.

V is TRBV4-3 and J is TRBJ2-7. The CDR3 runs 13 residues. The germline V gene encodes CDR1 LGHNA and CDR2 YSLEER. CDR3 protein: CASSQGTMGEQYF.

This chain uses TRBV7-9 with TRBJ2-1; TCRdb outputs TRBD2, but without DNA this stays unchecked. This CDR3 has 15 residues. Germline V gives CDR1 SEHNR, CDR2 FQNEAQ (reference sequence). CDR3 residues: CASSLWLAGVGEQFF.

The rearrangement joins TRBV18 to TRBJ1-5. The CDR3 spans 13 residues. CDR1 and CDR2 (germline): KGHSH, LQKENI. This CDR3 is CASSPSIQQPQHF. Full variable domain (missing parts from reference TRBV18 and TRBJ1-5): NAGVMQNPRHLVRRRGQEARLRCSPMKGHSHVYWYRQLPEEGLKFMVYLQKENIIDESGMPKERFSAEFPKEGPSILRIQQVVRGDSAAYFCASSPSIQQPQHFGDGTRLSIL.

This chain connects TRBV20-1 to TRBJ2-3; TCRdb's D call, TRBD1, is unchecked because there is no DNA. CDR3 length equals 16 residues. Germline values: CDR1 DFQATT, CDR2 SNEGSKA (reference sequence). CDR3 region: CSARKEWGEITDTQYF.

The V gene is TRBV7-2, the J gene TRBJ1-1; TCRdb picks TRBD1, but there is no DNA to check that call. Germline V gene sequence: CDR1 SGHTA, CDR2 FQGNSA. The CDR3 runs 13 residues. CDR3 sequence reads: CVSSLIQGNRAFF.

This chain uses TRBV20-1 with TRBJ2-3; with no DNA, the TCRdb D assignment of TRBD2 cannot be verified. Germline V gene sequence: CDR1 DFQATT, CDR2 SNEGSKA (reference sequence). The CDR3 covers 16 residues. The CDR3: CSATGVGGWSTDTQYF.

The chain is built from TRBV6-4 and TRBJ2-3; TCRdb's D call of TRBD1 is untestable without DNA. The germline V gene encodes CDR1 MRHNA and CDR2 SNTAGT. The CDR3 runs 16 residues. Here the CDR3 reads CASSDSFGGRTDTQYF.

The J gene is TRBJ1-5, the V gene TRBV19. The CDR3 is made up of 14 amino acids. Germline V gene sequence: CDR1 LNHDA, CDR2 SQIVND (reference sequence). The CDR3 is CASSRKDSNQPQHF.

This chain uses TRBV12-3 or TRBV12-4 with TRBJ2-2; TCRdb indicates TRBD1, and absent DNA this call remains unverified. This CDR3 contains 15 residues. Here the CDR3 reads CASRSRAGGTGELFF.

The rearrangement joins TRBV7-9 to TRBJ1-2; TCRdb proposes TRBD1, but this gene call is untestable without DNA. Germline lookup yields CDR1 SEHNR and CDR2 FQNEAQ (reference sequence). The CDR3 has 14 residues. The CDR3 sequence: CASSFSTGNYGYTF.

The V and J genes are TRBV5-1 and TRBJ1-1. This CDR3 has 15 amino acids. The V gene's germline CDR1 is SGHRS and CDR2 YFSETQ. The CDR3 is CASSSIVGRVTEAFF.

The chain links TRBV28 to TRBJ2-5. The CDR3 length is 14 residues. Germline lookup yields CDR1 MDHEN and CDR2 SYDVKM. The chain's CDR3 is CASSFRLIRETQYF. Variable domain in full (rest from reference TRBV28 and TRBJ2-5): DVKVTQSSRYLVKRTGEKVFLECVQDMDHENMFWYRQDPGLGLRLIYFSYDVKMKEKGDIPEGYSVSREKKERFSLILESASTNQTSMYLCASSFRLIRETQYFGPGTRLLVL.

V is TRBV4-2 and J is TRBJ1-5. The CDR3 sequence is 13 residues long. Germline CDR1 reads LGHNA; CDR2 reads YNFKEQ. The CDR3 sequence is CASSQDQGQPQHF.